This entry lists 14 T cell receptor beta chains sequenced from one sample in a study of blood T cell repertoires in COVID-19. The repertoire was sequenced with immunoSEQ multiplex PCR; TCRdb's copy has only in-frame clones and lacks some. The sample lists approximately 270,000 clones; approximately 88% were seen once. The specimen was peripheral blood. Receptor source: a woman in her twenties or thirties with COVID-19, enrolled during active disease.

The gene calls are TRBV11-3 and TRBJ2-2, with 8 bases that match TRBD1. The CDR3 has 16 amino acids. Germline CDR1 is SGHNT and CDR2 is YENEEA. With V trimmed by 5 bases and J by 6 bases, 11 bases remained unmatched. CDR3 in amino acids: CASSPRTGTKAGELFF. The CDR3 nucleotides read TGTGCCAGCAGCCCCCGGACAGGGACCAAAGCCGGGGAGCTGTTTTTT.

The chain carries TRBV19 and TRBJ1-5; tentatively, D is TRBD1 (5 bases). Germline CDR1 reads LNHDA; CDR2 reads SQIVND (reference sequence). The CDR3 extends over 14 amino acids. The germline V and J ends were trimmed by 2 bases and 7 bases, with 12 bases remaining between them. The CDR3 here is CASSIWGDEQPQHF. For the CDR3, the DNA is TGTGCCAGTAGTATATGGGGGGATGAGCAGCCCCAGCATTTT.

This chain's CDR3 is CASSERAGGIDQPQHF. The CDR3 DNA follows: TGTGCCAGCAGTGAAAGGGCAGGGGGCATTGATCAGCCCCAGCATTTT. The chain couples TRBV2 to TRBJ1-5, with 8 bases fitting TRBD1. V lost 2 bases and J lost 5; bases outside the gene matches: 8. This CDR3 contains 16 residues. Germline-derived CDR1 and CDR2 are SNHLY and FYNNEI.

The count of this clone is one. The chain is built from TRBV11-2 and TRBJ1-2, with 10 positions matching TRBD1. CDR3 length: 14 residues. V was clipped by 4 bases and J by 4 bases; unmatched bases: 3. CDR1 is SGHAT and CDR2 is FQNNGV in the germline V gene. CDR3 sequence (DNA): TGTGCCAGCAGCTGGACAGGGGGAACCTATGGCTACACCTTC. It yields the protein CASSWTGGTYGYTF.

The chain recombines TRBV5-1 with TRBJ1-2; weak D call: TRBD1 (5 bases). With 0 bases removed from V and 6 bases from J, the gap between germline ends came to 15 bases. Germline CDR1 reads SGHRS; CDR2 reads YFSETQ. The CDR3 loop spans 15 amino acids. CDR3 coding DNA: TGCGCCAGCAGCTTGGGAGCGGGCAGGGTTGATGGCTACACCTTC. This translates into CASSLGAGRVDGYTF. The variable domain in full, completed from reference TRBV5-1 and TRBJ1-2, reads KAGVTQTPRYLIKTRGQQVTLSCSPISGHRSVSWYQQTPGQGLQFLFEYFSETQRNKGNFPGRFSGRQFSNSRSEMNVSTLELGDSALYLCASSLGAGRVDGYTFGSGTRLTVV.

The V and J genes are TRBV30 and TRBJ1-2; no firm D call. V was pared by 5 bases and J by 8 bases, with 18 bases between. The CDR3 length is 13 residues. Germline CDR1 reads GTSNPN; CDR2 reads SVGIG (reference sequence). The CDR3 DNA follows: TGTGCCTGGGGTATATCTAACCTGAGGGGCTACACCTTC. Translating gives CAWGISNLRGYTF. The full variable domain, rest sourced from reference TRBV30 and TRBJ1-2, is SQTIHQWPATLVQPVGSPLSLECTVEGTSNPNLYWYRQAAGRGLQLLFYSVGIGQISSEVPQNLSASRPQDRQFILSSKKLLLSDSGFYLCAWGISNLRGYTFGSGTRLTVV.

The chain couples TRBV5-8 to TRBJ2-2; 7 nucleotides agree with TRBD1. The CDR3 runs to 15 residues. Looked up from germline, CDR1 is SGHTS and CDR2 is YDEGEE. Trimming cost V 6 bases and J 3 bases; bases outside gene matches: 8. The CDR3 sequence: CASTERDSHTGELFF. The CDR3 DNA is TGTGCCAGCACCGAGAGGGACAGTCACACCGGGGAGCTGTTTTTT.

This clone occurred a few times. CDR3 nucleotide sequence: TGCGCCAGCAGCTTGGCGGTGAACACTGAAGCTTTCTTT. Residues: CASSLAVNTEAFF. V usage is TRBV5-1 and J usage is TRBJ1-1, with D hard to call. There are 13 residues in the CDR3. Germline CDR1 and CDR2: SGHRS and YFSETQ. The V end lost 0 bases, the J end lost 0 bases, and 3 bases lay between the germline ends.

The chain carries TRBV5-4 and TRBJ2-7, with 11 nucleotides matching TRBD1. V shed 4 bases and J 3 bases; nucleotides not matched to a gene: 6. The germline gives CDR1 SGHNT, CDR2 YYREEE (reference sequence). CDR3 length: 15 residues. In DNA, the CDR3 is TGTGCCAGCAGCACCGGACAGGGGGCCCTCTACGAGCAGTACTTC. Translating it yields CASSTGQGALYEQYF.

The chain's CDR3 is CASSLGRGYEQYV. CDR3 coding DNA: TGTGCCAGCAGCTTAGGTAGGGGGTACGAGCAGTACGTC. The chain joins TRBV7-9 to TRBJ2-7; possibly TRBD1 for D (6 bases). Between the trimmed V and J ends, which lost 1 base and 4 bases, there was a span of 8 bases. The CDR3 has 13 residues. CDR1 and CDR2 (germline): SEHNR, FQNEAQ (reference sequence).

The CDR3 DNA is TGTGCCGGACGGGAGGGGGGGACAGATACGCAGTATTTT. Its protein is CAGREGGTDTQYF. The chain is built from TRBV6-5 and TRBJ2-3, with 8 bases aligning to TRBD2. CDR1 MNHEY and CDR2 SVGAGI come from the germline V gene. After removal of 11 bases from V and 3 bases from J, the junction contained 7 bases not matched to a gene. This CDR3 is built from 13 residues.

The rearrangement joins TRBV10-2 to TRBJ2-2, with 7 bases that match TRBD1. Germline lookup yields CDR1 WSHSY and CDR2 SAAADI. The CDR3 runs to 14 residues. With V trimmed by 10 bases and J by 4 bases, 9 bases remained unmatched. The CDR3 DNA reads as TGCGCCATCCAACAGGGGCTCGGCACCGGGGAGCTGTTTTTT. Residues: CAIQQGLGTGELFF.

This clone was recorded only once. V gene TRBV30 combines with J gene TRBJ1-1; no firm D call. The CDR3 runs 12 residues. Germline CDR1 GTSNPN, CDR2 SVGIG (reference sequence). With 5 bases removed from V and 0 bases from J, the gap between germline ends came to 7 bases. CDR3 residues: CAWLAVNTEAFF. CDR3 in DNA: TGTGCCTGGCTGGCAGTGAACACTGAAGCTTTCTTT.

The J gene is TRBJ1-1, the V gene TRBV19; D unresolved. V shed 1 base and J shed 1 base, with 7 bases lying between them. CDR1 is LNHDA and CDR2 is SQIVND in the germline V gene (reference sequence). CDR3 length: 14 amino acids. CDR3 in amino acids: CASSIVRRNTEAFF. The CDR3 nucleotides are TGTGCCAGTAGTATAGTCCGTCGGAACACTGAAGCTTTCTTT.